This T cell receptor (beta chain) was observed in a study of blood T cell repertoires in COVID-19. Study as a whole: COVID-19 samples, acute and convalescent, were from the United States, Italy and Spain.

The CDR3 runs 14 residues. Germline values: CDR1 ENHRY, CDR2 SYGVKD. V lost 3 bases and J 4 bases, leaving 10 bases between the germline ends. Original methodology: Counts of nucleated cells, estimated from reference gene primer amplification, were obtained. Repertoires were generated with immunoSEQ multiplex PCR, while TCRdb's copy carries only in-frame clones and drops some. V, J and clone size were drawn from that table, and D and trimming were deduced from the DNA. Among 65,000 to 95,000 clones, roughly 82% were seen once, and the ten largest hold approximately 20%. The chain combines TRBV10-3 with TRBJ1-5; possibly TRBD1 for D (6 bases). Specimen: peripheral blood. The source is a woman aged 50 to 60 with acute or convalescent COVID-19. The CDR3 here is CAISEGQMNQPQHF. CDR3 DNA: TGTGCCATCAGTGAAGGACAGATGAATCAGCCCCAGCATTTT.